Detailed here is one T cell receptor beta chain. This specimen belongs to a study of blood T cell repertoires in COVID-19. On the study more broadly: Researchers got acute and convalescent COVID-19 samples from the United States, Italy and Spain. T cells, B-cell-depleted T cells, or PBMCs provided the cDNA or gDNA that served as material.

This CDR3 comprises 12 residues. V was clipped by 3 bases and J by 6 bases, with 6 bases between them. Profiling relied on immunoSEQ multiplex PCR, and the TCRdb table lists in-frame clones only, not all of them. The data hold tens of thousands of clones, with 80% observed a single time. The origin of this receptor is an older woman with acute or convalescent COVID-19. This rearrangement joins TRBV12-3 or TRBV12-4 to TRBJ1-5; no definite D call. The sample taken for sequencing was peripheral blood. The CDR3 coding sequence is TGTGCCAGCAGTTTCGGAGGTCAGCCCCAGCATTTT. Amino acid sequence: CASSFGGQPQHF.